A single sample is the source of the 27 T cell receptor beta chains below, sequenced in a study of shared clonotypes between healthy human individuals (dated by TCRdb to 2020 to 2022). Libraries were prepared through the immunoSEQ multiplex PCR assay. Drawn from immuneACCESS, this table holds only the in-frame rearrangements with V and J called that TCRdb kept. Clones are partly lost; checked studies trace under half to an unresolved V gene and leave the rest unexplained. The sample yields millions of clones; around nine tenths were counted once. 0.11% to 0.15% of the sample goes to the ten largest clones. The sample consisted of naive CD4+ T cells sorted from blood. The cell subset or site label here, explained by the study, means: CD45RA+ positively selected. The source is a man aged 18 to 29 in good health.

CDR3 residues: CASSWTGRETQYF. CDR3 nucleotides: TGCGCCAGCAGCTGGACAGGGCGAGAGACCCAGTACTTC. The chain couples TRBV5-1 to TRBJ2-5; 8 positions agree with TRBD1. This CDR3 comprises 13 residues. The V gene end was trimmed by 3 bases and the J gene end by 4 bases; junction bases not matched to a gene: 2. The germline V gene encodes CDR1 SGHRS and CDR2 YFSETQ.

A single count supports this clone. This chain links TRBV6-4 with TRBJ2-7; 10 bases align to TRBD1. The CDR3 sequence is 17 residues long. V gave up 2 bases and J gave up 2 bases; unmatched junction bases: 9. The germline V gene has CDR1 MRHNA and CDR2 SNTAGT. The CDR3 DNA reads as TGTGCCAGCAGTGACCCCTCCCCAGGACAGGGGGCCTACGAGCAGTACTTC. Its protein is CASSDPSPGQGAYEQYF.

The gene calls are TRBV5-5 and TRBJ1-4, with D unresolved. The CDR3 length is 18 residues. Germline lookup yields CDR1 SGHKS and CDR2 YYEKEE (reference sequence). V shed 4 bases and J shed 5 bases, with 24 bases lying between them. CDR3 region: CASSPGKELYLGNEKLFF. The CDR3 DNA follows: TGTGCCAGCAGCCCCGGGAAGGAACTCTACTTAGGGAATGAAAAACTGTTTTTT.

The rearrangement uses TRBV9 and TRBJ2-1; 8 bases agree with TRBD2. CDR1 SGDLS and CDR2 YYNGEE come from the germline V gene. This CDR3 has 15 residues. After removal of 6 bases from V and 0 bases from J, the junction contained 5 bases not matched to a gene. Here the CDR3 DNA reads TGTGCCAGCACCCCGGGGGGGAGCTCCTACAATGAGCAGTTCTTC. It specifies CASTPGGSSYNEQFF. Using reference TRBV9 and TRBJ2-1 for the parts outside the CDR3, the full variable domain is DSGVTQTPKHLITATGQRVTLRCSPRSGDLSVYWYQQSLDQGLQFLIQYYNGEERAKGNILERFSAQQFPDLHSELNLSSLELGDSALYFCASTPGGSSYNEQFFGPGTRLTVL.

CDR3 protein: CASRRSGPTDTQYF. CDR3 nucleotides: TGTGCCAGCAGACGATCCGGACCCACAGATACGCAGTATTTT. The chain employs TRBV7-2 and TRBJ2-3; D call uncertain. CDR1 and CDR2 (germline): SGHTA, FQGNSA. V lost 6 bases, J lost 2 bases, and 12 bases lay in between. CDR3 length equals 14 residues.

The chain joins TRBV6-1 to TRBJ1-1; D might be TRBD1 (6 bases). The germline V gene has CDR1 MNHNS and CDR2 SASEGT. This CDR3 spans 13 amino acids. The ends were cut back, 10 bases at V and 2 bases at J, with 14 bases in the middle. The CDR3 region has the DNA TGTGCCACCCGCGTTGGGGGCAACACTGAAGCTTTCTTT. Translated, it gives CATRVGGNTEAFF.

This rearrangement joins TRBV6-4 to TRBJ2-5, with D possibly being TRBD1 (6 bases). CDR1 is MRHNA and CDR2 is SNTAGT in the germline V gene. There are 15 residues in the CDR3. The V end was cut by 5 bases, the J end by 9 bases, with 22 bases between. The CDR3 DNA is TGTGCCAGCAGTCACCCAGGGGTTCTAGGGGTGGCCCAGTACTTC. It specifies CASSHPGVLGVAQYF.

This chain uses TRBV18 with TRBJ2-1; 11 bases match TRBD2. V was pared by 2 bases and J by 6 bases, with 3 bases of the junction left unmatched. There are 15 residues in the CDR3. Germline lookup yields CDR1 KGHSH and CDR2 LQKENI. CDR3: CASSPTSGGVNEQFF. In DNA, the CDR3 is TGTGCCAGCTCACCAACTAGCGGGGGCGTCAATGAGCAGTTCTTC. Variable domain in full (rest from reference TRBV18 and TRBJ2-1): NAGVMQNPRHLVRRRGQEARLRCSPMKGHSHVYWYRQLPEEGLKFMVYLQKENIIDESGMPKERFSAEFPKEGPSILRIQQVVRGDSAAYFCASSPTSGGVNEQFFGPGTRLTVL.

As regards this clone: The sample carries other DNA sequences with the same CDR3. This CDR3 reads CASSLGLTYEQYF. CDR3 nucleotides: TGCGCCAGCAGCTTGGGACTGACGTACGAGCAGTACTTC. The chain links TRBV5-1 to TRBJ2-7; D call uncertain. The V gene lost 0 bases and the J gene lost 4 bases, with 8 bases spanning the gap. The CDR3 length is 13 residues. Germline values: CDR1 SGHRS, CDR2 YFSETQ.

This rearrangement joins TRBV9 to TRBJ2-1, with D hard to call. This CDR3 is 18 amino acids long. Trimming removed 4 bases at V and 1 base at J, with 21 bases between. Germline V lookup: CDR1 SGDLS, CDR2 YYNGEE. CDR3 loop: CASSPKLLELVSYNEQFF. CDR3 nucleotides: TGTGCCAGCAGCCCTAAATTGCTGGAGCTGGTATCCTACAATGAGCAGTTCTTC. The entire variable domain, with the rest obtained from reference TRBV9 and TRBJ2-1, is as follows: DSGVTQTPKHLITATGQRVTLRCSPRSGDLSVYWYQQSLDQGLQFLIQYYNGEERAKGNILERFSAQQFPDLHSELNLSSLELGDSALYFCASSPKLLELVSYNEQFFGPGTRLTVL.

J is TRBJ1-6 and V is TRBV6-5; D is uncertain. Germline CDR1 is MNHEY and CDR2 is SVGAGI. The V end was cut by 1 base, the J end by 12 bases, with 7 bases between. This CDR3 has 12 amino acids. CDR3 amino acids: CASSYLRKPLHF. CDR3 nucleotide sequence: TGTGCCAGCAGTTACTTAAGAAAACCCCTCCACTTT.

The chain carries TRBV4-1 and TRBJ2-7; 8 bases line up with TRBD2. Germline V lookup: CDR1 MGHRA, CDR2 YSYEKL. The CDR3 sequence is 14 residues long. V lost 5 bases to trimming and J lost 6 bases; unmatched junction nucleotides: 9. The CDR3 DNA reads TGCGCCAGCAGCTCCCCGGCCGGGGGGGCCGAGCAGTACTTC. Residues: CASSSPAGGAEQYF.

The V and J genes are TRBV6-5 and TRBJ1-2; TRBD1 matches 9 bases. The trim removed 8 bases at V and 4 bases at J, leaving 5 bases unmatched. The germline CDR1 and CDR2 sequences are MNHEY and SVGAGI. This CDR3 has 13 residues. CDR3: CASWETGGYGYTF. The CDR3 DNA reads TGTGCCAGCTGGGAGACAGGGGGCTATGGCTACACCTTC.

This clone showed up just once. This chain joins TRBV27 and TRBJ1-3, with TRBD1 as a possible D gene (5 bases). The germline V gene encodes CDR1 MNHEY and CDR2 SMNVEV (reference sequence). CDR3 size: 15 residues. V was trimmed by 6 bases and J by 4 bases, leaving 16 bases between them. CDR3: CASRSGSQGGNTIYF. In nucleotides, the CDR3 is TGTGCCAGCAGATCGGGAAGCCAGGGAGGAAACACCATATATTTT.

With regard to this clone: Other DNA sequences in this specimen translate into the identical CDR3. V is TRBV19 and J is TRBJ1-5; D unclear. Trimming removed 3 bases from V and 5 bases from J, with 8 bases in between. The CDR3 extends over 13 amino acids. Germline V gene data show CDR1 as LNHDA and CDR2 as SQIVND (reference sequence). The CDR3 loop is CASSISRDQPQHF. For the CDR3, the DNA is TGTGCCAGTAGTATTAGCCGGGATCAGCCCCAGCATTTT.

CDR3 amino acids: CASSLGEGETQYF. For the CDR3, the DNA is TGTGCCAGCAGCTTAGGGGAAGGGGAGACCCAGTACTTC. V usage is TRBV7-8 and J usage is TRBJ2-5; no clear D. Germline V lookup: CDR1 SGHVS, CDR2 FQNEAQ. Trimming removed 1 base from V and 5 bases from J, with 8 bases in between. CDR3 length: 13 residues.

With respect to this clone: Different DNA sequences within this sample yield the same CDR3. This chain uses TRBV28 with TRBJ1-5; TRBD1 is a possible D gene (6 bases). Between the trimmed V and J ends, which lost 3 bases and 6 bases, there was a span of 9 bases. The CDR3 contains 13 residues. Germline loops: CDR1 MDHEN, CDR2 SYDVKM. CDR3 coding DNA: TGTGCCAGCAGTTTGTTAGGGGGTCAGCCCCAGCATTTT. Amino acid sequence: CASSLLGGQPQHF.

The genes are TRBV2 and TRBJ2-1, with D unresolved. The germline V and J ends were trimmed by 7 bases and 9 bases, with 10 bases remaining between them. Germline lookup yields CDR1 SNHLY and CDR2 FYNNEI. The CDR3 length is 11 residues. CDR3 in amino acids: CASTWGTEQFF. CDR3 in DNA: TGTGCCAGCACCTGGGGTACTGAGCAGTTCTTC.

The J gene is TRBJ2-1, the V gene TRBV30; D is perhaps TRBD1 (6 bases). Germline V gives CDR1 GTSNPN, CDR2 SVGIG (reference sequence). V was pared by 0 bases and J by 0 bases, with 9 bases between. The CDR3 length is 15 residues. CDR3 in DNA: TGTGCCTGGAGTGTTACAGGGCCCTCCTACAATGAGCAGTTCTTC. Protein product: CAWSVTGPSYNEQFF.

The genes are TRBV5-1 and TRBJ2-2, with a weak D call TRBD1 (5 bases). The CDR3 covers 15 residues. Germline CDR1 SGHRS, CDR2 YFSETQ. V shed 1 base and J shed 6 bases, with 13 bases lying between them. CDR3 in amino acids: CASSLTAVGAGELFF. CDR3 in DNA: TGCGCCAGCAGCTTGACGGCCGTAGGGGCCGGGGAGCTGTTTTTT.

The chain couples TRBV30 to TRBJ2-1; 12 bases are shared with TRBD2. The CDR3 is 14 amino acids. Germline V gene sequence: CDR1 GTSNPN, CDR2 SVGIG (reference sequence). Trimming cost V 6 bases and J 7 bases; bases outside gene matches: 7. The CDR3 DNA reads TGTGCCTGCGAGACTAGCGGGAGAAAAAATGAGCAGTTCTTC. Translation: CACETSGRKNEQFF.

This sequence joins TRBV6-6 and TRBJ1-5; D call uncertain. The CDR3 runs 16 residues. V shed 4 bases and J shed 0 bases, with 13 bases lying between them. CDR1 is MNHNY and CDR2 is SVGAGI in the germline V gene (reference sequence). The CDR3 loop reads CASSSSREFSNQPQHF. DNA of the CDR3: TGTGCCAGCAGTTCCTCGCGAGAGTTTAGCAATCAGCCCCAGCATTTT.

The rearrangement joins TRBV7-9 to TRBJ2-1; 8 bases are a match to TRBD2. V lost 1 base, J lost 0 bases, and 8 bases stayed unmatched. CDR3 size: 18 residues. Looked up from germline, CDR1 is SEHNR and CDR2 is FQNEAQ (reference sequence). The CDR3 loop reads CASSLGLAGYSSYNEQFF. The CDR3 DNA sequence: TGTGCCAGCAGCTTAGGCCTAGCGGGTTACAGCTCCTACAATGAGCAGTTCTTC. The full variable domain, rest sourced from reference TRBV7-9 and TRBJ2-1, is DTGVSQNPRHKITKRGQNVTFRCDPISEHNRLYWYRQTLGQGPEFLTYFQNEAQLEKSRLLSDRFSAERPKGSFSTLEIQRTEQGDSAMYLCASSLGLAGYSSYNEQFFGPGTRLTVL.

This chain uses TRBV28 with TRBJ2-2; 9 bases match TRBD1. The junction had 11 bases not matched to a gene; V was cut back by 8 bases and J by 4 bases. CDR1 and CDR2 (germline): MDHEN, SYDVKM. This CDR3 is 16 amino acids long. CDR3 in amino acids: CASRTGGGRSTGELFF. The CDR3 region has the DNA TGTGCCAGCCGAACAGGGGGCGGCCGTAGCACCGGGGAGCTGTTTTTT.

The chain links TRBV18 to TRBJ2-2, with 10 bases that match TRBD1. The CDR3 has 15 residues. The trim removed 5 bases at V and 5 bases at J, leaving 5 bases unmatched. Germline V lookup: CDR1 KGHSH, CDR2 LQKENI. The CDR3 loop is CASSFPGQGTGELFF. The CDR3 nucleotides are TGTGCCAGCTCATTCCCGGGACAGGGGACCGGGGAGCTGTTTTTT.

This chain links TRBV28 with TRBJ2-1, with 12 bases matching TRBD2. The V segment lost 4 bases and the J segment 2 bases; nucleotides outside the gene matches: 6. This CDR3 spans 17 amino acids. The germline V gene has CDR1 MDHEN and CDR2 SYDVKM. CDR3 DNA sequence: TGTGCCAGCAGTTCCTCTAGCGGGGGGGCGACCTACAATGAGCAGTTCTTC. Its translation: CASSSSSGGATYNEQFF.

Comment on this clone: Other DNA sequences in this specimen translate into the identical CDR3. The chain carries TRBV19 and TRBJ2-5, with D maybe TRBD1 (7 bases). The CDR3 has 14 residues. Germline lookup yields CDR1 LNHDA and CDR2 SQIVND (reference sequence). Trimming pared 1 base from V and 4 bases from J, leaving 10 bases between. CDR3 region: CASSIGQGGETQYF. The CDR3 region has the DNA TGTGCCAGTAGTATAGGTCAGGGGGGAGAGACCCAGTACTTC.